The 19 T cell receptor beta chains given below trace back to one sample, sequenced in a study of blood T cells in healthy people across ages. Through a sample-barcoded 5' primer and a J-beta primer mix, a second PCR was run for roughly 7 to 12 cycles. MiXCR was run by TCRdb on the 5' RACE reads, yielding one entry per CDR3 protein. The profile shows just over 800,000 distinct CDR3 sequences, approximately 59% of them singletons. Sequencing was carried out using blood. All receptors derive from a young man in good health.

The V gene is TRBV7-3, the J gene TRBJ2-1, with D possibly being TRBD2 (6 bases). CDR1 and CDR2 (germline): SGHTA, FQGTGA. There are 15 residues in the CDR3. V shed 1 base and J shed 9 bases, with 16 bases lying between them. The CDR3 here is CASSLRGVSLSEQFF. The CDR3 DNA reads as TGTGCCAGCAGCTTAAGGGGGGTTAGCCTCAGTGAGCAGTTCTTC.

This sequence joins TRBV4-2 and TRBJ2-7; D possibly uses TRBD1 or TRBD2 (5 bases each). The CDR3 covers 17 residues. Trimming took 3 bases from V and 3 from J, leaving 21 bases between them. Germline V CDR1 and CDR2: LGHNA, YNFKEQ. The CDR3 region is CASSQPFSGTDHYEQYF. Here the CDR3 DNA reads TGTGCCAGCAGCCAGCCTTTCAGTGGGACGGACCACTACGAGCAGTACTTC.

The rearrangement joins TRBV30 to TRBJ1-1; D gene ambiguous. From germline, CDR1 is GTSNPN and CDR2 SVGIG (reference sequence). The CDR3 has 12 amino acids. With 0 bases removed from V and 8 bases from J, the gap between germline ends came to 10 bases. The CDR3 bases are TGTGCCTGGAGTGTATCGATCAGAGAAGCTTTCTTT. It yields the protein CAWSVSIREAFF. Drawing the rest from reference TRBV30 and TRBJ1-1, the complete variable domain is SQTIHQWPATLVQPVGSPLSLECTVEGTSNPNLYWYRQAAGRGLQLLFYSVGIGQISSEVPQNLSASRPQDRQFILSSKKLLLSDSGFYLCAWSVSIREAFFGQGTRLTVV.

The CDR3 coding sequence is TGTGCCAGTAGGGAGGACAGGGGGACAACTTACACCGGGGAGCTGTTTTTT. It encodes CASREDRGTTYTGELFF. The J gene is TRBJ2-2, the V gene TRBV19, with TRBD1 identical over 10 bases. V was clipped by 6 bases and J by 3 bases; unmatched bases: 10. The germline V gene has CDR1 LNHDA and CDR2 SQIVND (reference sequence). The CDR3 totals 17 residues.

This chain links TRBV20-1 with TRBJ2-4; D is undetermined. Germline V gene sequence: CDR1 DFQATT, CDR2 SNEGSKA (reference sequence). Trimming left V 0 bases short and J 1 base short, with 13 bases between. CDR3 length equals 16 residues. The CDR3 loop reads CSARDWSLGAKNIQYF. The CDR3 DNA sequence: TGCAGTGCTAGAGACTGGTCTCTTGGCGCCAAAAACATTCAGTACTTC.

The chain links TRBV4-1 to TRBJ2-6, with D maybe TRBD1 (5 bases). Germline V gene data show CDR1 as MGHRA and CDR2 as YSYEKL. Deletions cut 1 base from V and 6 bases from J, with 16 bases between. The CDR3 has 17 amino acids. The CDR3 DNA sequence: TGCGCCAGCAGCCAAGGAAGGGGCCAGGGCCTGGCCAACGTCCTGACTTTC. Translation gives CASSQGRGQGLANVLTF.

The chain links TRBV2 to TRBJ2-5; 7 bases line up with TRBD2. The CDR3 is made up of 14 amino acids. V lost 4 bases to trimming and J lost 4 bases; unmatched junction nucleotides: 6. Germline CDR1 reads SNHLY; CDR2 reads FYNNEI. In nucleotides, the CDR3 is TGTGCCAGCAGTGCTCGGGCTAGCGGAGAGACCCAGTACTTC. Encoded protein: CASSARASGETQYF.

V is TRBV28 and J is TRBJ2-1; 10 bases are a match to TRBD2. The CDR3 has 19 amino acids. V lost 6 bases, J lost 0 bases, and 14 bases stayed unmatched. Germline loops: CDR1 MDHEN, CDR2 SYDVKM. The CDR3 DNA sequence: TGTGCCAGCAGGCCCCCGGGACGAGCGGGGGGGCTCTCCTACAATGAGCAGTTCTTC. This translates into CASRPPGRAGGLSYNEQFF.

In its sample, this clonotype was seen a few times. The chain joins TRBV7-3 to TRBJ2-1; D remains ambiguous. The end of the DNA is better explained by TRBJ2-7, so the J call may be wrong. The CDR3 is 15 amino acids. Germline-derived CDR1 and CDR2 are SGHTA and FQGTGA. CDR3 protein: CASSPTPRPKNEQYF. The DNA of the CDR3 is TGTGCCAGCAGCCCAACCCCAAGACCGAAGAACGAGCAGTACTTC.

V usage is TRBV6-2 or TRBV6-3 and J usage is TRBJ2-7; 7 bases agree with TRBD2. In germline, CDR1 is MNHEY, CDR2 SVGEGT. Trimming at V came to 4 bases and at J to 8 bases, leaving 8 bases not matched to a gene. There are 13 residues in the CDR3. This CDR3 is CASSFRGGNQQYF. DNA for the CDR3: TGTGCCAGCAGTTTTCGGGGAGGGAATCAGCAGTACTTC.

A note on this clonotype: Sequence at one end of the junction differs from germline and may be a read error. The V gene is TRBV29-1, the J gene TRBJ2-3; D remains unclear. This CDR3 is built from 12 residues. Germline assignment: CDR1 SQVTM and CDR2 ANQGSEA. The CDR3 protein is CSVDFTTATQYF. The CDR3 coding sequence is TGCAGCGTTGACTTCACCACAGCTACGCAGTATTTT.

J is TRBJ1-2 and V is TRBV12-3 or TRBV12-4; no reliable D call. V shed 3 bases and J shed 4 bases, with 3 bases lying between them. This CDR3 comprises 11 residues. The CDR3 loop is CASSFFYGYTF. DNA for the CDR3: TGTGCCAGCAGTTTTTTCTATGGCTACACCTTC.

This CDR3 is CACRVGYGYTF. In nucleotides, the CDR3 is TGTGCCTGTAGGGTGGGGTATGGCTACACCTTC. This chain joins TRBV30 and TRBJ1-2; the D is unclear. This CDR3 is 11 amino acids long. The germline V gene has CDR1 GTSNPN and CDR2 SVGIG (reference sequence). V gave up 6 bases and J gave up 5 bases, with 10 bases separating them.

This clonotype was counted a few times. The rearrangement links TRBV7-9 to TRBJ2-1; TRBD2 agrees at 8 bases. Germline-derived CDR1 and CDR2 are SEHNR and FQNEAQ (reference sequence). The CDR3 is 19 amino acids. J was trimmed by 0 bases and V by 6 bases; bases with no gene match: 16. CDR3 residues: CASSPRAGASGPSYNEQFF. The CDR3 coding sequence is TGTGCCAGCAGTCCTAGAGCAGGGGCTAGCGGGCCCTCCTACAATGAGCAGTTCTTC.

The chain recombines TRBV7-2 with TRBJ1-1; TRBD1 is a possible D gene (5 bases). With 5 bases removed from V and 1 base from J, the gap between germline ends came to 20 bases. The CDR3 loop spans 17 amino acids. CDR1 and CDR2 from the germline V gene are SGHTA and FQGNSA. In DNA form, the CDR3 reads TGTGCCAGCAGCCGCCGGGGGGTCGGACATTCGAACACTGAAGCTTTCTTT. Protein sequence: CASSRRGVGHSNTEAFF.

The J gene is TRBJ2-4, the V gene TRBV7-2; 13 nucleotides match TRBD2. With 0 bases clipped from V and 6 bases from J, the junction kept 5 bases outside the gene matches. Looked up from germline, CDR1 is SGHTA and CDR2 is FQGNSA. The CDR3 loop spans 17 amino acids. The DNA of the CDR3 is TGTGCCAGCAGCTTAGCTACTAGCGGGGGGGGCAGAAACATTCAGTACTTC. Translation: CASSLATSGGGRNIQYF.

The chain recombines TRBV20-1 with TRBJ2-4; the match to TRBD1 covers 8 bases. The CDR3 length is 14 residues. The V segment lost 6 bases and the J segment 7 bases; nucleotides outside the gene matches: 11. In germline, CDR1 is DFQATT, CDR2 SNEGSKA (reference sequence). In nucleotides, the CDR3 is TGCAGTGCCAACCGACAGGGGAGTGGGAACATTCAGTACTTC. It is translated as CSANRQGSGNIQYF.

The chain carries TRBV7-7 and TRBJ2-3, with unresolved D. The germline gives CDR1 SSHAT, CDR2 FNYEAQ (reference sequence). This CDR3 has 13 residues. V lost 0 bases and J 4 bases, leaving 5 bases between the germline ends. CDR3 in amino acids: CASSLAPADTQYF. In DNA form, the CDR3 reads TGTGCCAGCAGCTTAGCTCCAGCAGATACGCAGTATTTT.

The chain couples TRBV12-3 or TRBV12-4 to TRBJ2-6; TRBD1 might be the D (5 bases). This CDR3 is built from 17 residues. Trimming left V 1 base short and J 0 bases short, with 10 bases between. Here the CDR3 reads CASSLVQGLSGANVLTF. The CDR3 bases are TGTGCCAGCAGTTTAGTCCAGGGCCTCTCTGGGGCCAACGTCCTGACTTTC.